This paragraph reports one T cell receptor (beta chain). Assay: immunoSEQ multiplex PCR; the TCRdb copy retains only in-frame clones and omits some. The top ten hold around 0.6% of the sample, which has 50,000 or so clones, 94% seen once. The data were obtained in a study of T cell changes during pregnancy in multiple sclerosis. Germline V CDR1 and CDR2: MNHEY, SVGAGI. Germline trimming cut 6 bases from V and 13 bases from J; bases unmatched to any gene: 10. The CDR3 has 13 residues. The receptor was isolated from a female donor with multiple sclerosis, enrolled in a pregnancy study. The sequenced sample was CD4+ T cells from peripheral blood mononuclear cells, obtained in the second trimester of pregnancy. This sequence joins TRBV6-5 and TRBJ2-2; the match to TRBD1 covers 8 bases. CDR3 protein: CASSRTGMEGLFF. Written as DNA, the CDR3 is TGTGCCAGCAGCCGGACAGGGATGGAGGGGCTGTTTTTT.